The source of this T cell receptor beta chain is a study of blood T cell repertoires in COVID-19. The CDR3 loop spans 15 amino acids. Germline CDR1 SGHRS, CDR2 YFSETQ. V lost 0 bases and J lost 13, with 17 bases in between. The assay was immunoSEQ multiplex PCR, and TCRdb's table has in-frame clones only and misses some. This table has under 250,000 clones, around 82% appearing once. Allocation to cohorts depended on clinical history reported by the participants. The chain is built from TRBV5-1 and TRBJ1-6; D unresolved. The TCR was taken from a woman aged 45-59 years who had been exposed to COVID-19. The sample was PBMCs or T cells enriched from blood (not recorded which). This CDR3 is CASSLGVGVLEPLHF. The CDR3 DNA is TGCGCCAGCAGCTTGGGGGTAGGTGTCTTGGAGCCCCTCCACTTT.